These 8 T cell receptor beta chains were sequenced from one sample in a study of blood T cell repertoires in COVID-19. Measured with immunoSEQ multiplex PCR; TCRdb has only the in-frame clones, and not every one. The sample includes some 430,000 clones, about 90% of them seen just once. Sequenced sample: PBMCs or T cells enriched from blood (not recorded which). These receptors were obtained from a man between 18 and 29 years old who had recovered from COVID-19.

The V and J genes are TRBV30 and TRBJ2-3; possibly TRBD1 for D (6 bases). Per germline, CDR1 GTSNPN and CDR2 SVGIG (reference sequence). The CDR3 sequence is 14 residues long. The V and J ends lost 2 bases and 7 bases respectively, with 16 bases between them. The CDR3 region is CAWSSTGTPHTQYF. CDR3 DNA: TGTGCCTGGAGTTCAACCGGGACACCTCATACGCAGTATTTT.

The V and J genes are TRBV6-5 and TRBJ2-3, with TRBD2 as a possible D gene (5 bases). V lost 6 bases and J 11 bases, leaving 21 bases between the germline ends. CDR1 and CDR2 from the germline V gene are MNHEY and SVGAGI. The CDR3 runs 14 residues. The CDR3 DNA sequence: TGTGCCAGCAGACCTACTTCACTAGGGAGTATGCAGTATTTT. Translated: CASRPTSLGSMQYF.

This rearrangement joins TRBV28 to TRBJ2-5, with 9 positions matching TRBD1. Trimming took 6 bases from V and 4 from J; bases not matched to a gene: 9. CDR3 size: 15 residues. Looked up from germline, CDR1 is MDHEN and CDR2 is SYDVKM. CDR3 sequence (DNA): TGTGCCAGCAGCTCACAGGGGGCAGACGGAGAGACCCAGTACTTC. Amino acid sequence: CASSSQGADGETQYF.

This clone was found once. This chain links TRBV7-9 with TRBJ1-2, with TRBD1 as a possible D gene (5 bases). Germline V gene data show CDR1 as SEHNR and CDR2 as FQNEAQ (reference sequence). With 5 bases removed from V and 8 bases from J, the gap between germline ends came to 18 bases. CDR3 length: 14 residues. The CDR3 nucleotides are TGTGCCAGCAGCCCTCCCTCAGGGAATCGAGGCTACACCTTC. Its protein product is CASSPPSGNRGYTF.

The V gene is TRBV11-3, the J gene TRBJ1-1; no clear D. CDR1 and CDR2 from the germline V gene are SGHNT and YENEEA. There are 18 residues in the CDR3. Trimming took off 1 base at V and 1 base at J, with 19 bases between the two ends. CDR3 bases: TGTGCCAGCAGCTTAGCCCCTAATCCTGCGGCCCGGAACACTGAAGCTTTCTTT. Its protein is CASSLAPNPAARNTEAFF.

The gene calls are TRBV27 and TRBJ2-5; a possible D gene is TRBD2 (5 bases). Trimming took 3 bases from V and 5 from J, leaving 13 bases between them. This CDR3 is 14 amino acids long. The germline CDR1 and CDR2 sequences are MNHEY and SMNVEV (reference sequence). The CDR3 region is CASSFSGPGETQYF. DNA of the CDR3: TGTGCCAGCAGTTTTTCCGGACCGGGGGAGACCCAGTACTTC.

This chain uses TRBV24-1 with TRBJ2-2; 11 positions agree with TRBD2. CDR3 length: 14 residues. Per germline, CDR1 KGHDR and CDR2 SFDVKD. V shed 4 bases and J 8 bases; nucleotides not matched to a gene: 2. CDR3 nucleotides: TGTGCCACCAGTGAGGGACTAGCGGTGGGGGAGCTGTTTTTT. It yields the protein CATSEGLAVGELFF.

This clone came up a few times. This rearrangement joins TRBV24-1 to TRBJ1-3; weak D call: TRBD1 (6 bases). This CDR3 has 16 amino acids. The V gene's germline CDR1 is KGHDR and CDR2 SFDVKD. Trimming pared 3 bases from V and 0 bases from J, leaving 11 bases between. CDR3 nucleotides: TGTGCCACCAGTGATGGACAGCCAACCTCTGGAAACACCATATATTTT. Residues: CATSDGQPTSGNTIYF.